One sample yielded the 18 T cell receptor beta chains listed below, sequenced in a study of cytomegalovirus exposure and HLA in healthy donors (dated by TCRdb to 2017 to 2019). Library method: the immunoSEQ multiplex PCR assay. For the multiplex PCR, a mixture combining 60 forward primers for TCR Vbeta segments and 13 reverse primers for TCR Jbeta segments was used. TCRdb limited this immuneACCESS table to in-frame rearrangements with V and J called. A share of clones is missing; checked studies link under half to unresolved V genes, and the rest is unexplained. This sample comprises 200,000 to 250,000 clones, approximately 81% of them detected only once. The top ten hold over 1% of the sample. The material sequenced was PBMCs. The receptor set was obtained from a human donor in good health.

The chain joins TRBV27 to TRBJ1-5, with no clear D. Deletions cut 5 bases from V and 9 bases from J, with 14 bases between. This CDR3 region has 13 residues. CDR1 and CDR2 (germline): MNHEY, SMNVEV (reference sequence). CDR3 residues: CASSPRFLGPQHF. Here the CDR3 DNA reads TGTGCCAGCAGTCCGCGGTTCCTAGGGCCCCAGCATTTT.

The CDR3 DNA follows: TGTGCCAGCAGTCCAAGGACTAGCGGTAGCTTGAGCGAGCAGTACTTC. Translation: CASSPRTSGSLSEQYF. This sequence joins TRBV27 and TRBJ2-7, with TRBD2 identical over 10 bases. Trimming cost V 5 bases and J 6 bases; bases outside gene matches: 13. The CDR3 consists of 16 residues. Germline CDR1 reads MNHEY; CDR2 reads SMNVEV (reference sequence).

The chain's CDR3 is CSVELQGIGTEAFF. The CDR3 DNA sequence: TGCAGCGTTGAACTACAGGGGATCGGCACTGAAGCTTTCTTT. The chain links TRBV29-1 to TRBJ1-1; 7 nucleotides line up with TRBD1. V dropped 2 bases and J dropped 4; count of bases not matched to a gene: 7. The CDR3 consists of 14 residues. From germline, CDR1 is SQVTM and CDR2 ANQGSEA. The full variable domain, its missing parts supplied by reference TRBV29-1 and TRBJ1-1, is SAVISQKPSRDICQRGTSLTIQCQVDSQVTMMFWYRQQPGQSLTLIATANQGSEATYESGFVIDKFPISRPNLTFSTLTVSNMSPEDSSIYLCSVELQGIGTEAFFGQGTRLTVV.

The J gene is TRBJ2-2, the V gene TRBV5-4; 8 nucleotides line up with TRBD2. The CDR3 is made up of 16 amino acids. The J segment lost 4 bases and the V segment lost 1 base, leaving 6 bases of the junction unmatched. Germline V lookup: CDR1 SGHNT, CDR2 YYREEE (reference sequence). The CDR3 spells CASSLKAGVGTGELFF. CDR3 coding DNA: TGTGCCAGCAGCTTGAAAGCGGGAGTAGGCACCGGGGAGCTGTTTTTT.

This rearrangement joins TRBV5-4 to TRBJ2-3, with D possibly TRBD1 on 5 matching bases. Trimming cost V 4 bases and J 0 bases, with 12 bases left between them. CDR1 and CDR2 (germline): SGHNT, YYREEE (reference sequence). The CDR3 loop spans 15 amino acids. CDR3 sequence: CASSPGHSSTDTQYF. The CDR3 DNA reads as TGTGCCAGCAGCCCCGGACACTCTAGCACAGATACGCAGTATTTT.

The chain links TRBV27 to TRBJ2-7, with TRBD1 as a possible D gene (6 bases). Per germline, CDR1 MNHEY and CDR2 SMNVEV (reference sequence). This CDR3 has 15 residues. The germline V and J ends were trimmed by 7 bases and 1 base, with 17 bases remaining between them. CDR3 coding DNA: TGTGCCAGCATCGGGCGATTTAGGGGGTCCTACGAGCAGTACTTC. Translated: CASIGRFRGSYEQYF.

The CDR3: CASTRSGAAPYEQYF. The CDR3 DNA is TGTGCCAGTACCCGATCAGGGGCCGCACCCTACGAGCAGTACTTC. The rearrangement joins TRBV19 to TRBJ2-7; TRBD1 might be the D (6 bases). Germline V gives CDR1 LNHDA, CDR2 SQIVND (reference sequence). Trimming pared 7 bases from V and 2 bases from J, leaving 18 bases between. The CDR3 length is 15 residues.

The chain combines TRBV15 with TRBJ2-5; D uncertain. V lost 0 bases, J lost 7 bases, and 21 bases lay in between. This CDR3 is built from 17 residues. Germline V gene lookup returns CDR1 LNHNV and CDR2 YYDKDF (reference sequence). The CDR3 region has the DNA TGTGCCACCAGCAGAGATGGGCAGGCCGTACCCTCCGGGACCCAGTACTTC. Translating it yields CATSRDGQAVPSGTQYF.

The chain is built from TRBV28 and TRBJ2-2; a weak D match, TRBD2 (6 bases). The germline V gene has CDR1 MDHEN and CDR2 SYDVKM. Trimming left V 3 bases short and J 6 bases short, with 23 bases between. The CDR3 consists of 18 residues. CDR3 sequence reads: CASSFLRDFPGSAGELFF. The CDR3 DNA reads TGTGCCAGCAGTTTCTTGCGGGATTTCCCCGGATCGGCCGGGGAGCTGTTTTTT.

The genes are TRBV9 and TRBJ2-5, with TRBD1 matching 7 bases. The ends lost 0 bases at V and 5 bases at J; junction bases unmatched: 7. CDR1 is SGDLS and CDR2 is YYNGEE in the germline V gene. CDR3 length: 15 amino acids. CDR3 nucleotides: TGTGCCAGCAGCGTAGGCCCCTCCAGGGGGGAGACCCAGTACTTC. Translation gives CASSVGPSRGETQYF. The full variable domain, with the rest looked up from reference TRBV9 and TRBJ2-5, is DSGVTQTPKHLITATGQRVTLRCSPRSGDLSVYWYQQSLDQGLQFLIQYYNGEERAKGNILERFSAQQFPDLHSELNLSSLELGDSALYFCASSVGPSRGETQYFGPGTRLLVL.

V and J are TRBV2 and TRBJ2-6, with D maybe TRBD1 (5 bases). Germline CDR1 is SNHLY and CDR2 is FYNNEI. V dropped 4 bases and J dropped 4 bases, with 11 bases sitting between them. CDR3 length: 15 amino acids. The CDR3 sequence: CASSGLGPGANVLTF. CDR3 in DNA: TGTGCCAGCAGTGGGTTGGGGCCCGGGGCCAACGTCCTGACTTTC.

The rearrangement joins TRBV10-1 to TRBJ2-1, with D possibly being TRBD1 (9 bases). The CDR3 is made up of 21 amino acids. Germline V gene sequence: CDR1 WNHNN, CDR2 SYGVQD (reference sequence). Trimming shortened V by 4 bases and J by 0 bases, and 28 bases separated the two germline ends. CDR3 sequence reads: CASSGQGVIMDGRASYNEQFF. CDR3 bases: TGCGCCAGCAGTGGACAGGGGGTAATAATGGACGGGAGGGCCTCCTACAATGAGCAGTTCTTC.

V gene TRBV5-1 combines with J gene TRBJ2-3; 10 nucleotides agree with TRBD1. Looked up from germline, CDR1 is SGHRS and CDR2 is YFSETQ. Trimming removed 7 bases from V and 0 bases from J; junction bases left unmatched: 5. This CDR3 comprises 15 residues. CDR3 nucleotide sequence: TGCGCCAGCCCGACAGGGGGCGAAAGCACAGATACGCAGTATTTT. This encodes CASPTGGESTDTQYF.

Only one count was recorded for this clone. This chain joins TRBV7-8 and TRBJ2-1; 9 nucleotides align to TRBD2. Looked up from germline, CDR1 is SGHVS and CDR2 is FQNEAQ. CDR3 size: 17 residues. Trimming at V came to 0 bases and at J to 2 bases, leaving 5 bases not matched to a gene. CDR3: CASSLARLAVAYNEQFF. As DNA, the CDR3 is TGTGCCAGCAGCTTAGCGCGACTAGCGGTAGCCTACAATGAGCAGTTCTTC.

J is TRBJ1-2 and V is TRBV7-9; D not resolved. The CDR3 runs 15 residues. Germline loops: CDR1 SEHNR, CDR2 FQNEAQ (reference sequence). Deletions cut 0 bases from V and 2 bases from J, with 10 bases between. In DNA, the CDR3 is TGTGCCAGCAGCTTAGCGAAAGGAGGGAACTATGGCTACACCTTC. Amino acid sequence: CASSLAKGGNYGYTF.

This chain links TRBV7-9 with TRBJ2-7, with 7 positions matching TRBD1. This CDR3 is built from 14 residues. J gave up 2 bases and V 4 bases, and 5 bases lay outside the gene matches. The germline CDR1 and CDR2 sequences are SEHNR and FQNEAQ (reference sequence). This CDR3 reads CASSYDREPYEQYF. The CDR3 DNA is TGTGCCAGCAGCTACGACAGGGAACCCTACGAGCAGTACTTC.

This clone showed up just once. This rearrangement joins TRBV28 to TRBJ2-1; D is ambiguous. Trimming removed 3 bases at V and 8 bases at J, with 8 bases between. The CDR3 has 12 residues. Germline-derived CDR1 and CDR2 are MDHEN and SYDVKM. The CDR3 DNA follows: TGTGCCAGCAGTTTTCCGTTCGATGAGCAGTTCTTC. Its protein is CASSFPFDEQFF.

The J gene is TRBJ2-5, the V gene TRBV4-1; 9 nucleotides line up with TRBD2. Germline trimming cut 1 base from V and 5 bases from J; bases unmatched to any gene: 11. CDR1 is MGHRA and CDR2 is YSYEKL in the germline V gene. The CDR3 sequence is 17 residues long. Written as DNA, the CDR3 is TGCGCCAGCAGCCAAGGGCGATCGCGGGGGGGTCTGGAGACCCAGTACTTC. Its protein is CASSQGRSRGGLETQYF.